This T cell receptor beta chain was obtained from a study of PD-L1 blockade in urothelial cancer. This sample's time point: peripheral blood 6 weeks after treatment start. Sample numbers ranged from 1 to 8 per patient, encompassing pretreatment and on-treatment collections. Assay used: immunoSEQ multiplex PCR; TCRdb lists only in-frame clones, some missing. The sample has about 30,000 clones, roughly nine tenths seen once. This CDR3 is 17 amino acids long. In germline, CDR1 is SGHNT, CDR2 YYREEE (reference sequence). Trimming removed 0 bases from V and 7 bases from J; junction bases left unmatched: 11.

The material sequenced was PBMCs, taken around atezolizumab (anti-PD-L1) treatment. J is TRBJ2-1 and V is TRBV5-4, with TRBD2 identical over 9 bases. The TCR sequence derives from a man older than 75 with urothelial cancer. The CDR3, as DNA: TGTGCCAGCAGCTTGGGGGCGGGGGCTAGCGGGATTAATGAGCAGTTCTTC. Translating it yields CASSLGAGASGINEQFF.